The clone carrying this TCR beta chain turned up a few times. Its antigen is unknown. The sample comes from a study of T cell responses to AZD1222 COVID-19 vaccine. Study observations and caveats: Baseline testing showed seropositivity in only a handful of AZD1222 recipients. Donors, mostly white British, included more females; clonal diversity was possibly underestimated.

Profiled with immunoSEQ multiplex PCR; TCRdb holds only in-frame clones, not every one. The repertoire holds some 130,000 clones, approximately 92% seen once, with roughly 7.1% in the top ten. From germline, CDR1 is KGHSH and CDR2 LQKENI. This CDR3 region has 16 residues. Trimming cost V 3 bases and J 6 bases; bases outside gene matches: 10. This receptor was obtained from an adult who received the AZD1222 COVID-19 vaccine. This chain joins TRBV18 and TRBJ2-2; 7 bases align to TRBD1. This specimen was peripheral blood, taken 28 days after the second AZD1222 dose. In nucleotides, the CDR3 is TGTGCCAGCTCACCCGAGACGGGACAGTTCGCCGGGGAGCTGTTTTTT. Translated: CASSPETGQFAGELFF.